What follows are 10 T cell receptor beta chains derived from one specimen sequenced in a study of OX40 agonist ivuxolimab in advanced cancers. Assay: immunoSEQ multiplex PCR; the TCRdb copy retains only in-frame clones and omits some. The data hold roughly 86,000 clones, with 90% to 95% observed a single time. The starting material was CD4+ or CD8+ T cells sorted from blood, obtained in a trial of the OX40 agonist ivuxolimab. The receptors were sampled from an adult with an advanced solid tumor such as melanoma, head and neck, liver or kidney cancer.

The chain links TRBV5-1 to TRBJ2-6; 7 positions agree with TRBD1. Germline V gene data show CDR1 as SGHRS and CDR2 as YFSETQ. The CDR3 loop spans 20 amino acids. The ends lost 1 base at V and 0 bases at J; junction bases unmatched: 13. The DNA for the CDR3 is TGCGCCAGCAGCTTGCGTGAAGCGACAGGGTTCGGCTCTGGGGCCAACGTCCTGACTTTC. This sequence encodes CASSLREATGFGSGANVLTF.

This chain uses TRBV6-6 with TRBJ2-5; 13 bases match TRBD2. The DNA end favors TRBJ2-7, so the J call may be wrong. The CDR3 is 14 amino acids. Germline loops: CDR1 MNHNY, CDR2 SVGAGI (reference sequence). The CDR3 loop reads CASRLLAGGGEQYF. CDR3 bases: TGTGCCAGCAGACTACTAGCGGGAGGGGGCGAGCAGTACTTC.

The chain couples TRBV19 to TRBJ2-1; D gene unclear. This CDR3 is 15 amino acids long. The germline gives CDR1 LNHDA, CDR2 SQIVND (reference sequence). Trimming removed 3 bases at V and 1 base at J, with 10 bases between. The CDR3 DNA sequence: TGTGCCAGTAGTATGCAGGCGGCATCCTACAATGAGCAGTTCTTC. Amino acids: CASSMQAASYNEQFF.

The chain carries TRBV16 and TRBJ2-7, with TRBD1 matching over 9 bases. In germline, CDR1 is KGHSY, CDR2 FQNENV. Trimming at V came to 1 base and at J to 2 bases, leaving 3 bases not matched to a gene. This CDR3 region has 15 residues. This chain's CDR3 is CASSQWRDRAYEQYF. In DNA, the CDR3 is TGTGCCAGCAGCCAATGGCGGGACAGGGCCTACGAGCAGTACTTC.

V is TRBV10-1 and J is TRBJ2-7; TRBD2 is a possible D gene (6 bases). V dropped 5 bases and J dropped 2 bases, with 22 bases sitting between them. Germline CDR1 and CDR2: WNHNN and SYGVQD (reference sequence). The length of the CDR3 is 17 residues. CDR3 region: CASSLRQNRDSTYEQYF. DNA of the CDR3: TGCGCCAGCAGTCTTCGACAAAACCGGGACTCCACCTACGAGCAGTACTTC.

The V call is TRBV11-1, the J call TRBJ2-7; the D is unclear. V shed 0 bases and J shed 7 bases, with 7 bases lying between them. There are 12 residues in the CDR3. Germline values: CDR1 SGHAT, CDR2 FQDESV (reference sequence). This chain's CDR3 is CASSLASREQYF. The CDR3, as DNA: TGTGCCAGCAGCTTAGCGTCCAGAGAGCAGTACTTC.

The chain's CDR3 is CASSLEGDNEQFF. The CDR3 region has the DNA TGCGCCAGCAGCCTGGAGGGGGACAATGAGCAGTTCTTC. V usage is TRBV5-1 and J usage is TRBJ2-1; D possibly uses TRBD1 or TRBD2 (6 bases each). V was clipped by 4 bases and J by 5 bases, with 10 bases between them. This CDR3 has 13 residues. From germline, CDR1 is SGHRS and CDR2 YFSETQ.

The rearrangement links TRBV18 to TRBJ2-3; the match to TRBD2 covers 12 bases. With V trimmed by 0 bases and J by 5 bases, 6 bases remained unmatched. Per the germline V gene, CDR1 is KGHSH and CDR2 is LQKENI. This CDR3 region has 17 residues. This CDR3 reads CASSPPLAGGPGDTQYF. In DNA, the CDR3 is TGTGCCAGCTCACCACCGCTAGCGGGAGGGCCAGGAGATACGCAGTATTTT. Drawing the rest from reference TRBV18 and TRBJ2-3, the complete variable domain is NAGVMQNPRHLVRRRGQEARLRCSPMKGHSHVYWYRQLPEEGLKFMVYLQKENIIDESGMPKERFSAEFPKEGPSILRIQQVVRGDSAAYFCASSPPLAGGPGDTQYFGPGTRLTVL.

The chain carries TRBV28 and TRBJ1-5; D possibly corresponds to TRBD1 (6 bases). Looked up from germline, CDR1 is MDHEN and CDR2 is SYDVKM. V lost 5 bases, J lost 0 bases, and 14 bases lay in between. This CDR3 is built from 16 residues. CDR3 in DNA: TGTGCCAGCAGTCCACGGGGGGCTTTTAGCAATCAGCCCCAGCATTTT. Its protein is CASSPRGAFSNQPQHF.

This chain links TRBV5-3 with TRBJ2-7; possibly TRBD1 or TRBD2 for D (5 bases each). TRBV5-3 is identified as an open reading frame with a role that is uncertain. The CDR3 length is 17 residues. Trimming took 0 bases from V and 0 from J, leaving 16 bases between them. Written as DNA, the CDR3 is TGTGCCAGAAGCTTGGAAAAACGGGGCAGCAGCTCCTACGAGCAGTACTTC. Its translation is CARSLEKRGSSSYEQYF.